What follows are 5 T cell receptor beta chains derived from one specimen sequenced in a study of early T cells in non-severe SARS-CoV-2 infection. TCRdb reprocessed the 5' RACE reads via MiXCR and lists one record per CDR3 protein. The sample lists about 84,000 distinct CDR3 sequences; 9% to 13% were seen once. The sequenced material came from whole blood. These receptors came from an adult who was a healthcare worker with PCR-confirmed SARS-CoV-2 infection or an uninfected control (not recorded which).

This clonotype appeared a few times. The chain links TRBV6-5 to TRBJ2-1; D is possibly TRBD1 (6 bases). The V end was cut by 5 bases, the J end by 0 bases, with 11 bases between. The CDR3 spans 15 residues. Looked up from germline, CDR1 is MNHEY and CDR2 is SVGAGI. The DNA of the CDR3 is TGTGCCAGCAGTCGGACAGCTTCCTCCTACAATGAGCAGTTCTTC. It codes for CASSRTASSYNEQFF.

CDR3 bases: TGTGCCAGCAGCTTAGAATCCGCGAACACCGGGGAGCTGTTTTTT. This encodes CASSLESANTGELFF. This chain links TRBV11-2 with TRBJ2-2, with D unclear. Per germline, CDR1 SGHAT and CDR2 FQNNGV. The CDR3 spans 15 residues. The V and J ends lost 0 bases and 0 bases respectively, with 5 bases between them. Full variable domain (remainder filled in from reference TRBV11-2 and TRBJ2-2): EAGVAQSPRYKIIEKRQSVAFWCNPISGHATLYWYQQILGQGPKLLIQFQNNGVVDDSQLPKDRFSAERLKGVDSTLKIQPAKLEDSAVYLCASSLESANTGELFFGEGSRLTVL.

A few counts support this clonotype. The V and J genes are TRBV12-3 or TRBV12-4 and TRBJ2-1; D possibly matches TRBD1 or TRBD2 (5 bases each). The V and J ends lost 7 bases and 3 bases respectively, with 16 bases between them. The CDR3 totals 15 residues. CDR3 sequence (DNA): TGTGCCAGCATAAAGGGACCTAACATCTACAATGAGCAGTTCTTC. Residues: CASIKGPNIYNEQFF.

This clonotype was observed many times. The V and J genes are TRBV6-1 and TRBJ2-5; 8 bases agree with TRBD1. Germline-derived CDR1 and CDR2 are MNHNS and SASEGT. The CDR3 extends over 15 amino acids. J gave up 0 bases and V 6 bases, and 6 bases lay outside the gene matches. The CDR3 DNA is TGTGCCAGCAGCCTCACAGGGGGTCACCAAGAGACCCAGTACTTC. Its translation is CASSLTGGHQETQYF.

This clonotype has only a few counts. V gene TRBV29-1 combines with J gene TRBJ2-1, with 13 bases lining up with TRBD2. Germline trimming cut 4 bases from V and 7 bases from J; bases unmatched to any gene: 7. Germline-derived CDR1 and CDR2 are SQVTM and ANQGSEA. The length of the CDR3 is 15 residues. CDR3 sequence reads: CSVATSGGAGNEQFF. CDR3 coding DNA: TGCAGCGTTGCAACTAGCGGGGGGGCTGGAAATGAGCAGTTCTTC.